The sequence of this T cell receptor (beta chain) was determined in a study of blood T cell repertoires in COVID-19. Whole-study context: The cDNA or gDNA used as material had been derived from T cells, B-cell-depleted T cells, or PBMCs.

Participants were aged about 18 to 89 years from 20 to 30 US areas. Clones were sequenced by immunoSEQ multiplex PCR, and TCRdb holds only the in-frame ones, with some missing. The sample yields 250,000 or so clones, around 90% seen once. Germline lookup yields CDR1 SGHKS and CDR2 YYEKEE (reference sequence). The CDR3 covers 15 residues. With V trimmed by 3 bases and J by 3 bases, 8 bases remained unmatched. This clonotype originated in a man aged 40-55 years who had been exposed to COVID-19. Sequencing was performed on PBMCs or T cells enriched from blood (not recorded which). The rearrangement uses TRBV5-5 and TRBJ1-1, with 7 bases matching TRBD1. The CDR3 region has the DNA TGTGCCAGCAGCTCACGGGACAGCTTAGACACTGAAGCTTTCTTT. Translated, it gives CASSSRDSLDTEAFF.